This entry lists 26 T cell receptor beta chains sequenced from one sample in a study of cytomegalovirus exposure and HLA in healthy donors. PCR employed 60 Vbeta and 13 Jbeta primers. The data were produced by immunoSEQ multiplex PCR, yet TCRdb's version contains in-frame clones alone and is incomplete. The sample holds roughly 150,000 clones, roughly 64% seen once. Source material: PBMCs. These receptors originate from a woman aged 25 to 39 in good health and CMV-seropositive.

The gene calls are TRBV5-1 and TRBJ2-1, with a weak D call TRBD2 (5 bases). This CDR3 is 14 amino acids long. In germline, CDR1 is SGHRS, CDR2 YFSETQ. Trimming removed 0 bases from V and 9 bases from J, with 13 bases in between. The CDR3 sequence is CASSLAIGVTEQFF. The CDR3 DNA follows: TGCGCCAGCAGCTTGGCCATCGGGGTGACTGAGCAGTTCTTC.

This chain joins TRBV2 and TRBJ2-1; no firm D call. The CDR3 consists of 14 residues. In germline, CDR1 is SNHLY, CDR2 FYNNEI. V was cut by 0 bases and J by 0 bases, with 3 bases left in between. The CDR3 loop is CASSEASSYNEQFF. The CDR3 DNA reads as TGTGCCAGCAGTGAAGCCAGCTCCTACAATGAGCAGTTCTTC.

This clone was seen once. The chain recombines TRBV5-1 with TRBJ2-6; TRBD2 is a possible D gene (5 bases). This CDR3 comprises 14 residues. Germline CDR1 reads SGHRS; CDR2 reads YFSETQ. Trimming pared 5 bases from V and 2 bases from J, leaving 8 bases between. CDR3 nucleotide sequence: TGCGCCAGCAGTGAGGGTACTGGGGCCAACGTCCTGACTTTC. Translated: CASSEGTGANVLTF.

This clone has more than one count but fewer than ten. V and J are TRBV5-6 and TRBJ1-1; D is possibly TRBD1 (5 bases). V lost 1 base and J lost 8, with 15 bases in between. Germline V gene sequence: CDR1 SGHDT, CDR2 YYEEEE. This CDR3 spans 14 amino acids. The CDR3 DNA sequence: TGTGCCAGCAGCTTGAGATTTCAGGGCCGAGAAGCTTTCTTT. It is translated as CASSLRFQGREAFF. Full variable domain (missing parts from reference TRBV5-6 and TRBJ1-1): DAGVTQSPTHLIKTRGQQVTLRCSPKSGHDTVSWYQQALGQGPQFIFQYYEEEERQRGNFPDRFSGHQFPNYSSELNVNALLLGDSALYLCASSLRFQGREAFFGQGTRLTVV.

The chain combines TRBV5-1 with TRBJ1-3; D may be TRBD1 (5 bases). Germline CDR1 reads SGHRS; CDR2 reads YFSETQ. V lost 6 bases to trimming and J lost 4 bases, with 11 bases between them. The CDR3 has 13 amino acids. The CDR3 loop is CASTAGFGNTIYF. The CDR3 DNA follows: TGCGCCAGCACGGCAGGGTTCGGAAACACCATATATTTT.

The chain joins TRBV7-9 to TRBJ1-4; the D is unclear. The CDR3 runs to 16 residues. The V end lost 3 bases, the J end lost 0 bases, and 11 bases lay between the germline ends. Germline-derived CDR1 and CDR2 are SEHNR and FQNEAQ (reference sequence). CDR3 sequence (DNA): TGTGCCAGCAGCTTTCTCCGGGAGACAACTAATGAAAAACTGTTTTTT. It specifies CASSFLRETTNEKLFF.

The chain carries TRBV19 and TRBJ2-1; 8 positions match TRBD2. Trimming removed 2 bases from V and 9 bases from J; junction bases left unmatched: 6. CDR3 length equals 14 residues. CDR1 and CDR2 from the germline V gene are LNHDA and SQIVND (reference sequence). This CDR3 reads CASSISGLAVEQFF. The DNA of the CDR3 is TGTGCCAGTAGTATATCAGGACTAGCAGTTGAGCAGTTCTTC.

The gene calls are TRBV2 and TRBJ2-7, with no clear D. The CDR3 contains 11 residues. V lost 6 bases, J lost 3 bases, and 6 bases lay in between. The germline CDR1 and CDR2 sequences are SNHLY and FYNNEI. The CDR3 sequence is CASSANYEQYF. The CDR3 DNA follows: TGTGCCAGCAGCGCTAACTACGAGCAGTACTTC.

The J gene is TRBJ2-6, the V gene TRBV10-1; possible D gene TRBD1, 6 bases. Deletions cut 6 bases from V and 0 bases from J, with 15 bases between. CDR1 and CDR2 from the germline V gene are WNHNN and SYGVQD (reference sequence). The CDR3 consists of 17 residues. The CDR3 bases are TGCGCCAGCAGCCCAGACAGGTTTCCCTCTGGGGCCAACGTCCTGACTTTC. This translates into CASSPDRFPSGANVLTF.

The chain has TRBV13 and TRBJ2-3; TRBD1 might be the D (6 bases). This CDR3 spans 15 amino acids. The germline CDR1 and CDR2 sequences are PRHDT and FYEKMQ (reference sequence). V was trimmed by 5 bases and J by 4 bases, leaving 16 bases between them. CDR3 protein: CASSPEGTHPDTQYF. In nucleotides, the CDR3 is TGTGCCAGCAGCCCAGAGGGGACACACCCAGATACGCAGTATTTT.

This clone was detected a few times. This chain links TRBV18 with TRBJ2-3; 9 nucleotides match TRBD1. The CDR3 runs 17 residues. CDR1 is KGHSH and CDR2 is LQKENI in the germline V gene. Trimming took 2 bases from V and 0 from J; bases not matched to a gene: 6. As DNA, the CDR3 is TGTGCCAGCTCACCATTCAAGACAGGGGGTAGCACAGATACGCAGTATTTT. This codes for CASSPFKTGGSTDTQYF.

The V gene is TRBV23-1, the J gene TRBJ1-5; the D gene is possibly TRBD1 (5 bases). TRBV23-1 is classed as an ORF, of uncertain function. The CDR3 totals 19 residues. Trimming stripped 0 bases from V and 2 bases from J, with 20 bases between. The CDR3: CASSQSPRRGSGGNQPQHF. CDR3 nucleotide sequence: TGCGCCAGCAGTCAATCGCCAAGGAGAGGGTCGGGGGGCAATCAGCCCCAGCATTTT.

The V call is TRBV4-1, the J call TRBJ1-5, with unresolved D. The CDR3 totals 13 residues. Trimming took off 2 bases at V and 9 bases at J, with 11 bases between the two ends. Germline CDR1 reads MGHRA; CDR2 reads YSYEKL. The CDR3 sequence: CASSQSEEAPQHF. CDR3 in DNA: TGCGCCAGCAGCCAATCCGAAGAGGCGCCCCAGCATTTT.

The J gene is TRBJ2-5, the V gene TRBV11-2; possibly TRBD1 for D (6 bases). The CDR3 is made up of 15 amino acids. Trimming removed 1 base at V and 1 base at J, with 10 bases between. Germline CDR1 SGHAT, CDR2 FQNNGV. The CDR3 is CASSLGRGPQETQYF. The DNA of the CDR3 is TGTGCCAGCAGCTTAGGCAGGGGACCCCAAGAGACCCAGTACTTC. Variable domain in full (rest from reference TRBV11-2 and TRBJ2-5): EAGVAQSPRYKIIEKRQSVAFWCNPISGHATLYWYQQILGQGPKLLIQFQNNGVVDDSQLPKDRFSAERLKGVDSTLKIQPAKLEDSAVYLCASSLGRGPQETQYFGPGTRLLVL.

This chain links TRBV5-1 with TRBJ1-2, with 9 bases identical to TRBD1. V was clipped by 1 base and J by 4 bases; unmatched bases: 8. Germline loops: CDR1 SGHRS, CDR2 YFSETQ. The CDR3 covers 16 residues. The CDR3 nucleotides read TGCGCCAGCAGCTTGAGGAGCGGGACAGGGCCCTATGGCTACACCTTC. This sequence encodes CASSLRSGTGPYGYTF.

This clone occurred a few times. This chain uses TRBV27 with TRBJ2-1, with 12 bases fitting TRBD2. This CDR3 contains 13 residues. In germline, CDR1 is MNHEY, CDR2 SMNVEV (reference sequence). The trim removed 4 bases at V and 9 bases at J, leaving 1 base unmatched. The CDR3 is CASSWTSGTEQFF. CDR3 coding DNA: TGTGCCAGCAGTTGGACTAGCGGGACTGAGCAGTTCTTC.

V gene TRBV5-6 combines with J gene TRBJ2-3; 9 bases match TRBD2. The germline V gene encodes CDR1 SGHDT and CDR2 YYEEEE. The J segment lost 5 bases and the V segment lost 4 bases, leaving 11 bases of the junction unmatched. The CDR3 extends over 16 amino acids. CDR3 in amino acids: CASSRRAGGRVDTQYF. DNA for the CDR3: TGTGCCAGCAGCCGCCGGGCGGGGGGGCGGGTAGATACGCAGTATTTT.

The chain uses TRBV18 and TRBJ1-1; D is ambiguous. V gave up 1 base and J gave up 4 bases, with 10 bases separating them. The CDR3 contains 14 residues. From germline, CDR1 is KGHSH and CDR2 LQKENI. The CDR3 DNA reads as TGTGCCAGCTCACCACTTGAAAGAGGCACTGAAGCTTTCTTT. This sequence encodes CASSPLERGTEAFF. The whole variable domain, remainder taken from reference TRBV18 and TRBJ1-1, is NAGVMQNPRHLVRRRGQEARLRCSPMKGHSHVYWYRQLPEEGLKFMVYLQKENIIDESGMPKERFSAEFPKEGPSILRIQQVVRGDSAAYFCASSPLERGTEAFFGQGTRLTVV.

V gene TRBV19 combines with J gene TRBJ1-1; D is uncertain. The CDR3 runs 14 residues. The germline CDR1 and CDR2 sequences are LNHDA and SQIVND (reference sequence). Trimming took off 7 bases at V and 4 bases at J, with 16 bases between the two ends. The CDR3 region has the DNA TGTGCCAGTACCCCTCTGGCCTTGTTCACTGAAGCTTTCTTT. It codes for CASTPLALFTEAFF.

The chain couples TRBV6-4 to TRBJ2-3; the match to TRBD1 covers 7 bases. This CDR3 is built from 15 residues. Trimming took 6 bases from V and 2 from J; bases not matched to a gene: 8. Germline CDR1 MRHNA, CDR2 SNTAGT. The CDR3 DNA follows: TGTGCCAGCAGCGACCTGGGACAGAACACAGATACGCAGTATTTT. It is translated as CASSDLGQNTDTQYF.

The chain combines TRBV13 with TRBJ2-2; D not resolved. The CDR3 is made up of 14 amino acids. Trimming stripped 0 bases from V and 7 bases from J, with 9 bases between. Germline values: CDR1 PRHDT, CDR2 FYEKMQ (reference sequence). In DNA, the CDR3 is TGTGCCAGCAGCTTAGGTTCCACGGGCGGGGAGCTGTTTTTT. This translates into CASSLGSTGGELFF. The full variable domain, in which reference TRBV13 and TRBJ2-2 provide the parts outside the CDR3, is AAGVIQSPRHLIKEKRETATLKCYPIPRHDTVYWYQQGPGQDPQFLISFYEKMQSDKGSIPDRFSAQQFSDYHSELNMSSLELGDSALYFCASSLGSTGGELFFGEGSRLTVL.

Worth noting for this clone: Distinct nucleotide sequences in the sample also encode this CDR3. The V and J genes are TRBV9 and TRBJ2-7; 7 bases line up with TRBD2. Germline V gene sequence: CDR1 SGDLS, CDR2 YYNGEE. V dropped 2 bases and J dropped 2; count of bases not matched to a gene: 1. This CDR3 has 13 amino acids. The CDR3 spells CASSVGTTYEQYF. The CDR3 nucleotides read TGTGCCAGCAGCGTCGGGACTACCTACGAGCAGTACTTC.

The chain carries TRBV7-9 and TRBJ1-6; 9 bases align to TRBD1. The CDR3 loop spans 17 amino acids. Germline V gene data show CDR1 as SEHNR and CDR2 as FQNEAQ (reference sequence). The V and J ends lost 5 bases and 4 bases, in that order; junction bases with no gene match: 9. The DNA of the CDR3 is TGTGCCAGCAGCACTTCTGACAGGGGGACTTATAATTCACCCCTCCACTTT. This sequence encodes CASSTSDRGTYNSPLHF.

The CDR3 loop is CASSPGGVSYEQYF. Written as DNA, the CDR3 is TGTGCCAGCAGCCCGGGAGGGGTTTCCTACGAGCAGTACTTC. This chain connects TRBV7-8 to TRBJ2-7, with 8 nucleotides matching TRBD2. This CDR3 has 14 amino acids. Germline V gene lookup returns CDR1 SGHVS and CDR2 FQNEAQ. V dropped 5 bases and J dropped 1; count of bases not matched to a gene: 4.

V gene TRBV6-6 combines with J gene TRBJ1-1; D perhaps matches TRBD1 (5 bases). The CDR3 loop spans 15 amino acids. The ends were cut back, 7 bases at V and 6 bases at J, with 21 bases in the middle. CDR1 and CDR2 (germline): MNHNY, SVGAGI (reference sequence). The CDR3 protein is CASTYLGGTSPEAFF. CDR3 DNA: TGTGCCAGCACCTACCTCGGAGGGACGTCCCCTGAAGCTTTCTTT.

This CDR3 reads CASKTSGANVLTF. As DNA, the CDR3 is TGTGCCAGCAAAACATCTGGGGCCAACGTCCTGACTTTC. The rearrangement links TRBV6-4 to TRBJ2-6, with D hard to call. Trimming removed 7 bases at V and 1 base at J, with 5 bases between. This CDR3 contains 13 residues. Per germline, CDR1 MRHNA and CDR2 SNTAGT.